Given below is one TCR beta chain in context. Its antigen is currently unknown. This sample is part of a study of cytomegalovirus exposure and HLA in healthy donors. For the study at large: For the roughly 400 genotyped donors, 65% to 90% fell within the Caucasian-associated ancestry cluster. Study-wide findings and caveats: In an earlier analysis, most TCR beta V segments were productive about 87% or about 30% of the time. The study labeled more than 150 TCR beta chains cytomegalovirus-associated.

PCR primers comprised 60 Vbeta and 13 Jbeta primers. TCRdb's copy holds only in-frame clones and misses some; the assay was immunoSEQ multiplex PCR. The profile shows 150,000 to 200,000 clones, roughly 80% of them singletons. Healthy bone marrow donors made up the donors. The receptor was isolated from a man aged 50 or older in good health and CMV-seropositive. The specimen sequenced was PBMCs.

CDR3 sequence reads: CASSYYSNTGELFF. The CDR3 DNA reads TGTGCCAGCAGTTACTACTCCAACACCGGGGAGCTGTTTTTT. The rearrangement links TRBV6-6 to TRBJ2-2; D gene uncertain. V lost 1 base and J lost 2, with 5 bases in between. The V gene's germline CDR1 is MNHNY and CDR2 SVGAGI (reference sequence). The CDR3 is 14 amino acids.